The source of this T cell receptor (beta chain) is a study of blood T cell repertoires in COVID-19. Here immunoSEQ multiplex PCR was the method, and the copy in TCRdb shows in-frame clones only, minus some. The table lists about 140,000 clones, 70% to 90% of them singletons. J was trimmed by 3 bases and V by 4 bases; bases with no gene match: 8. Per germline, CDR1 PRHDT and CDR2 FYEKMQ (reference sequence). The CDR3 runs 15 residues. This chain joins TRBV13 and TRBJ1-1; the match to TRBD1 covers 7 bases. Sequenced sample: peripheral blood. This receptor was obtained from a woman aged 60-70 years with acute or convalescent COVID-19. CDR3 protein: CASSYNRGGDTEAFF. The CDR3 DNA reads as TGTGCCAGCAGCTACAACAGGGGTGGGGACACTGAAGCTTTCTTT.